This T cell receptor beta chain was recorded in a study of OX40 agonist ivuxolimab in advanced cancers. Study summary: The study gave patients intravenous ivuxolimab at 0.01 to 10 mg/kg every 2 weeks. Averaging roughly 60 years in age, with a range of roughly 23 to 80, the cohort was approximately 83% male. Study-level points and caveats: The study found that CD8+ T cells averaged more expanded clones than CD4+. The study observed clonal expansion of CD4+ and CD8+ blood T cells by week 6 at 0.1 to 3.0 mg/kg.

Assay: immunoSEQ multiplex PCR; the TCRdb copy retains only in-frame clones and omits some. The sample has under 150,000 clones; 80% to 90% are singletons. This clone was picked up one time. Its specificity is not known. The clonotype comes from an adult with an advanced solid tumor such as melanoma, head and neck, liver or kidney cancer. The material was CD4+ or CD8+ T cells sorted from blood, obtained in a trial of the OX40 agonist ivuxolimab.

For the CDR3, the DNA is TGTGCCAGCTCTCGTGGACAGGGTAAAGAACAGCCCCAGCATTTT. Amino acid sequence: CASSRGQGKEQPQHF. The rearrangement links TRBV18 to TRBJ1-5; TRBD1 matches 8 bases. The V gene end was trimmed by 6 bases and the J gene end by 7 bases; junction bases not matched to a gene: 11. From germline, CDR1 is KGHSH and CDR2 LQKENI. CDR3 length: 15 residues.